Listed below are T cell receptor beta chains from one sample, sequenced in a study of blood T cell repertoires in COVID-19. Profiled with immunoSEQ multiplex PCR; TCRdb holds only in-frame clones, not every one. The sample carries around 230,000 clones, approximately 85% recorded once. Sequenced sample: peripheral blood. Source of these receptors: a man aged 50 to 59 with COVID-19, enrolled during active disease. Each CDR3 is given with its conserved first and last residue. The D gene is left open where the match is weak.

J: TRBJ1-6
V: TRBV27
D: NA
DNA: TGTGCCAGCGGCCAGGGCCTTTCACCCCTCCACTTT
CDR3: CASGQGLSPLHF

J: TRBJ1-2
V: TRBV28
D: NA
DNA: TGTGCCAGCAGTTTTCCCATACAGGGTCTCTATGGCTACACCTTC
CDR3: CASSFPIQGLYGYTF

J: TRBJ2-2
V: TRBV27
D: TRBD1
DNA: TGTGCCAGCAGTTTTGTGGGACAGGGAACCGGGGAGCTGTTTTTT
CDR3: CASSFVGQGTGELFF

J: TRBJ2-3
V: TRBV12-3/TRBV12-4
D: NA
DNA: TGTGCCAGCAGCCACACTAGAAGTACGCAGTATTTT
CDR3: CASSHTRSTQYF

J: TRBJ1-6
V: TRBV6-6
D: NA
DNA: TGTGCCAGCACTATCACGGGAGGTAATTCACCCCTCCACTTT
CDR3: CASTITGGNSPLHF

J: TRBJ1-2
V: TRBV20-1
D: NA
DNA: TGCAGTGCTAGAGTGCGTGGCTACACCTTC
CDR3: CSARVRGYTF

J: TRBJ1-5
V: TRBV7-2
D: TRBD1
DNA: TGTGCCAGCAGCTTCGGACAGGGGGCGTCTAATCAGCCCCAGCATTTT
CDR3: CASSFGQGASNQPQHF

J: TRBJ1-4
V: TRBV7-2
D: TRBD1
DNA: TGTGCCAGCAGCTTAGGACCCCCGGGACAGGGGGCTAGAAATGAAAAACTGTTTTTT
CDR3: CASSLGPPGQGARNEKLFF

J: TRBJ2-7
V: TRBV10-2
D: NA
DNA: TGCGCCAGCAGTGACATAAGAAGAGCCTACGAGCAGTACTTC
CDR3: CASSDIRRAYEQYF

J: TRBJ2-1
V: TRBV19
D: TRBD2
DNA: TGTGCCAGTAGTATGGCAGGGCGAGCGGGGGGCTACAATGAGCAGTTCTTC
CDR3: CASSMAGRAGGYNEQFF

J: TRBJ1-2
V: TRBV5-1
D: NA
DNA: TGCGCCAGCAGTCGACAGGACTATGGCTACACCTTC
CDR3: CASSRQDYGYTF

J: TRBJ2-1
V: TRBV27
D: TRBD1
DNA: TGTGCCAGCAGTCCGCGGACAGGGAGCTCCTACAATGAGCAGTTCTTC
CDR3: CASSPRTGSSYNEQFF